A single T cell receptor beta chain is shown here with its context. This sample is part of a study of blood T cell repertoires in COVID-19. Across the study: PBMCs, B-cell-depleted T cells, or T cells were the source of the cDNA or gDNA that made up the material.

Per the germline V gene, CDR1 is SGHNT and CDR2 is YYREEE (reference sequence). This CDR3 has 16 amino acids. Germline trimming cut 3 bases from V and 4 bases from J; bases unmatched to any gene: 8. In the original processing: Reference gene primer amplification gave estimated nucleated cell counts. The method was immunoSEQ multiplex PCR; TCRdb's version includes in-frame clones alone and lacks a portion of them. V and J calls and clone size follow that table, whereas D and trimming were derived from the DNA. The data contain a few hundred thousand clones, 70% to 90% of them seen just once; the ten biggest clones take up around 1.2%. Allocation to cohorts depended on clinical history reported by the participants. Cohort 3 donors were reported recovered after two negative PCRs, clearance, or symptom resolution.

The chain links TRBV5-4 to TRBJ2-3; 10 bases agree with TRBD2. Sequencing used PBMCs or T cells enriched from blood (not recorded which). The sequence was collected from a woman aged 18-29 years who had recovered from COVID-19. Written as DNA, the CDR3 is TGTGCCAGCAGCTCGGGCGTAGCGGGGGGCTCAGATACGCAGTATTTT. Its translation is CASSSGVAGGSDTQYF.